This passage covers 21 T cell receptor beta chains from one sample sequenced in a study of human thymus T cells. The table came from immunoSEQ multiplex PCR; TCRdb's copy has only in-frame clones and leaves some out. In the table there are more than 45,000 clones, nearly 95% of which are singletons. The sample was blood. The receptor source for this set is a boy in the first two years of life with a congenital heart defect but otherwise immunologically healthy.

This clone came up once. The chain has TRBV21-1 and TRBJ2-7; TRBD1 is the table's D call and was not checked against the DNA. TRBV21-1 is a known pseudogene. CDR3 length: 15 amino acids. CDR3 nucleotides: TGTGCCAGCAGCAGAGGACAGGGTTTTTTGTACGAGCAGTACTTC. Its protein is CASSRGQGFLYEQYF.

The rearrangement uses TRBV19 and TRBJ1-4, with 7 bases lining up with TRBD1. V gave up 5 bases and J gave up 3 bases; unmatched junction bases: 6. Germline loops: CDR1 LNHDA, CDR2 SQIVND (reference sequence). The CDR3 is 15 residues long. CDR3 DNA: TGTGCCAGTAGTGCCGGGACAGCTTCTAATGAAAAACTGTTTTTT. Residues: CASSAGTASNEKLFF.

The chain uses TRBV11-2 and TRBJ2-1; 13 positions match TRBD2. The ends lost 5 bases at V and 4 bases at J; junction bases unmatched: 8. The germline V gene encodes CDR1 SGHAT and CDR2 FQNNGV. The CDR3 is 17 amino acids. The CDR3 region is CASSPEGLAGLYNEQFF. The CDR3 DNA follows: TGTGCCAGCAGCCCGGAGGGACTAGCGGGGTTATACAATGAGCAGTTCTTC.

V is TRBV28 and J is TRBJ1-2, with TRBD1 matching 7 bases. CDR1 and CDR2 from the germline V gene are MDHEN and SYDVKM. V lost 6 bases to trimming and J lost 1 base; unmatched junction nucleotides: 8. The CDR3 covers 15 residues. The CDR3 protein is CASSPGTASNYGYTF. The CDR3 nucleotides read TGTGCCAGCAGCCCCGGGACAGCAAGTAACTATGGCTACACCTTC.

The count of this clone is one. The gene calls are TRBV7-9 and TRBJ1-2, with 7 bases matching TRBD1. Germline V gives CDR1 SEHNR, CDR2 FQNEAQ (reference sequence). CDR3 length: 12 amino acids. The J segment lost 6 bases and the V segment lost 5 bases, leaving 3 bases of the junction unmatched. CDR3 loop: CASSPQGDGYTF. In nucleotides, the CDR3 is TGTGCCAGCAGCCCCCAGGGGGATGGCTACACCTTC.

The chain joins TRBV27 to TRBJ2-3; the D is unclear. This CDR3 contains 17 residues. Germline CDR1 reads MNHEY; CDR2 reads SMNVEV (reference sequence). V dropped 6 bases and J dropped 3 bases, with 22 bases sitting between them. CDR3 loop: CASRLGLDPEGTDTQYF. The CDR3 coding sequence is TGTGCCAGCAGGTTAGGATTGGACCCAGAAGGGACAGATACGCAGTATTTT.

This clone was counted a few times. The chain recombines TRBV4-1 with TRBJ1-5; D not resolved. The CDR3 sequence is 15 residues long. V was cut by 0 bases and J by 9 bases, with 15 bases left in between. Germline-derived CDR1 and CDR2 are MGHRA and YSYEKL. The CDR3 DNA reads as TGCGCCAGCAGCCAAGAAGGGCGTATCGGTGGGCCCCAGCATTTT. Amino acid sequence: CASSQEGRIGGPQHF.

A single count supports this clone. The genes are TRBV18 and TRBJ1-6; D is uncertain. Germline V gene sequence: CDR1 KGHSH, CDR2 LQKENI. Trimming removed 6 bases from V and 0 bases from J, with 12 bases in between. The CDR3 spans 16 residues. The DNA of the CDR3 is TGTGCCAGCTCCCCGTACGGGAGCTCCTATAATTCACCCCTCCACTTT. Translating gives CASSPYGSSYNSPLHF.

The chain combines TRBV13 with TRBJ2-1, with 11 positions matching TRBD2. The junction had 2 bases not matched to a gene; V was cut back by 3 bases and J by 7 bases. This CDR3 is built from 14 residues. Germline CDR1 reads PRHDT; CDR2 reads FYEKMQ (reference sequence). For the CDR3, the DNA is TGTGCCAGCAGCTTCCCTAGCGGGGGGAATGAGCAGTTCTTC. This gives the protein CASSFPSGGNEQFF. The full variable domain, completed using reference TRBV13 and TRBJ2-1, is AAGVIQSPRHLIKEKRETATLKCYPIPRHDTVYWYQQGPGQDPQFLISFYEKMQSDKGSIPDRFSAQQFSDYHSELNMSSLELGDSALYFCASSFPSGGNEQFFGPGTRLTVL.

The V call is TRBV4-1, the J call TRBJ1-3, with D unclear. CDR3 length: 17 residues. V was clipped by 2 bases and J by 0 bases, with 14 bases between them. Germline V gives CDR1 MGHRA, CDR2 YSYEKL. Here the CDR3 reads CASSQPGKASSGNTIYF. The CDR3 DNA reads TGCGCCAGCAGCCAACCCGGCAAGGCCAGCTCTGGAAACACCATATATTTT.

The chain uses TRBV6-1 and TRBJ2-5; TRBD1 matches at 7 bases. The CDR3 totals 13 residues. Germline assignment: CDR1 MNHNS and CDR2 SASEGT. The V and J ends lost 6 bases and 2 bases, in that order; junction bases with no gene match: 3. The CDR3 DNA reads as TGTGCCAGCAGAGGACAGGTGCAAGAGACCCAGTACTTC. Amino acid sequence: CASRGQVQETQYF.

J is TRBJ2-4 and V is TRBV6-1, with 7 positions matching TRBD1. The CDR3 is 14 amino acids. Germline V gene lookup returns CDR1 MNHNS and CDR2 SASEGT. The V segment lost 6 bases and the J segment 2 bases; nucleotides outside the gene matches: 4. CDR3 DNA: TGTGCCAGCAGCCCGACAGGGACCAAAAACATTCAGTACTTC. Protein: CASSPTGTKNIQYF.

The J gene is TRBJ2-2, the V gene TRBV19; 10 positions match TRBD2. This CDR3 contains 17 residues. The germline gives CDR1 LNHDA, CDR2 SQIVND (reference sequence). V lost 3 bases and J lost 1; bases outside the gene matches: 5. CDR3 coding DNA: TGTGCCAGTAGTATCCTAGCGGGAGTAGAGAACACCGGGGAGCTGTTTTTT. It codes for CASSILAGVENTGELFF. The complete variable domain, with remaining parts taken from reference TRBV19 and TRBJ2-2, reads DGGITQSPKYLFRKEGQNVTLSCEQNLNHDAMYWYRQDPGQGLRLIYYSQIVNDFQKGDIAEGYSVSREKKESFPLTVTSAQKNPTAFYLCASSILAGVENTGELFFGEGSRLTVL.

The chain combines TRBV30 with TRBJ2-1; D may be TRBD1 or TRBD2 (6 bases each). The length of the CDR3 is 13 residues. V dropped 7 bases and J dropped 7 bases, with 17 bases sitting between them. The V gene's germline CDR1 is GTSNPN and CDR2 SVGIG (reference sequence). The CDR3 sequence is CALEGGAVNEQFF. The DNA for the CDR3 is TGTGCCTTGGAGGGGGGAGCGGTAAATGAGCAGTTCTTC.

CDR3 DNA sequence: TGCGCCAGCAGCCAAGATTGGTCTAGCGGGGGGACTCTTTCCTACGAGCAGTACTTC. Its translation: CASSQDWSSGGTLSYEQYF. V usage is TRBV4-1 and J usage is TRBJ2-7; 11 bases are shared with TRBD2. There are 19 residues in the CDR3. Germline loops: CDR1 MGHRA, CDR2 YSYEKL. V was pared by 0 bases and J by 1 base, with 11 bases of the junction left unmatched.

This chain joins TRBV6-5 and TRBJ1-2; the D gene is possibly TRBD1 (5 bases). This CDR3 region has 14 residues. Germline CDR1 MNHEY, CDR2 SVGAGI. V was cut by 2 bases and J by 0 bases, with 7 bases left in between. As DNA, the CDR3 is TGTGCCAGCAGTTACGGGACGGCTAACTATGGCTACACCTTC. Its translation: CASSYGTANYGYTF.

V is TRBV5-4 and J is TRBJ2-1, with TRBD2 identical over 12 bases. V dropped 0 bases and J dropped 4; count of bases not matched to a gene: 8. Germline-derived CDR1 and CDR2 are SGHNT and YYREEE (reference sequence). The length of the CDR3 is 18 residues. CDR3 loop: CASSLGTSGTPGYNEQFF. Written as DNA, the CDR3 is TGTGCCAGCAGCTTGGGGACTAGCGGGACCCCGGGTTACAATGAGCAGTTCTTC.

The rearrangement joins TRBV5-6 to TRBJ2-7; maybe TRBD1 (6 bases). Between the trimmed V and J ends, which lost 2 bases and 2 bases, there was a span of 11 bases. This CDR3 is 14 amino acids long. CDR1 is SGHDT and CDR2 is YYEEEE in the germline V gene. CDR3 amino acids: CASSLDRWPYEQYF. Here the CDR3 DNA reads TGTGCCAGCAGCTTAGACAGGTGGCCCTACGAGCAGTACTTC.

The rearrangement uses TRBV7-2 and TRBJ2-2, with D unresolved. V was cut by 7 bases and J by 1 base, with 13 bases left in between. The CDR3 spans 15 residues. Germline-derived CDR1 and CDR2 are SGHTA and FQGNSA. CDR3 region: CASTLSPGNTGELFF. DNA of the CDR3: TGTGCCAGCACCCTTAGTCCGGGGAACACCGGGGAGCTGTTTTTT.

This clone was observed a single time. The rearrangement uses TRBV30 and TRBJ2-7; no firm D call. Germline V gene lookup returns CDR1 GTSNPN and CDR2 SVGIG (reference sequence). The CDR3 contains 13 residues. V was pared by 0 bases and J by 2 bases, with 8 bases between. The CDR3 sequence is CAWSVSDTYEQYF. CDR3 nucleotide sequence: TGTGCCTGGAGTGTTAGTGATACCTACGAGCAGTACTTC. Variable domain in full (rest from reference TRBV30 and TRBJ2-7): SQTIHQWPATLVQPVGSPLSLECTVEGTSNPNLYWYRQAAGRGLQLLFYSVGIGQISSEVPQNLSASRPQDRQFILSSKKLLLSDSGFYLCAWSVSDTYEQYFGPGTRLTVT.

V and J are TRBV9 and TRBJ1-1, with D uncertain. Germline V gene sequence: CDR1 SGDLS, CDR2 YYNGEE. The CDR3 totals 14 residues. V gave up 0 bases and J gave up 3 bases, with 9 bases separating them. CDR3 nucleotide sequence: TGTGCCAGCAGCGTAGTAACTACTCACACTGAAGCTTTCTTT. Translated, it gives CASSVVTTHTEAFF.